The present T cell receptor (beta chain) was sequenced within a study of PD-1 blockade in classical Hodgkin lymphoma. Produced via immunoSEQ multiplex PCR; TCRdb's table is partial and in-frame only. The data hold about 21,000 clones, with over 65% observed a single time. The germline gives CDR1 SGHTA, CDR2 FQGNSA. V shed 2 bases and J shed 0 bases, with 7 bases lying between them. This CDR3 comprises 14 residues. As for time point: cycle 4 day 1 (C4D1), after 6 weeks of nivolumab. The patients all showed relapse after autologous stem cell transplantation, while their brentuximab vedotin exposure varied.

The J gene is TRBJ1-1, the V gene TRBV7-2; D is undetermined. This TCR was recovered from a human donor with classical Hodgkin lymphoma. The specimen was peripheral blood mononuclear cells (PBMCs), collected before the fourth cycle of nivolumab. The DNA of the CDR3 is TGTGCCAGCAGCTTACGAATCCTGAACACTGAAGCTTTCTTT. It encodes CASSLRILNTEAFF. The full variable domain, in which reference TRBV7-2 and TRBJ1-1 provide the parts outside the CDR3, is GAGVSQSPSNKVTEKGKDVELRCDPISGHTALYWYRQSLGQGLEFLIYFQGNSAPDKSGLPSDRFSAERTGGSVSTLTIQRTQQEDSAVYLCASSLRILNTEAFFGQGTRLTVV.